Sequencing of this T cell receptor (beta chain) was carried out in a study of blood T cell repertoires in COVID-19. Study context: T cells, B-cell-depleted T cells, or PBMCs supplied cDNA or gDNA.

Trimming at V came to 8 bases and at J to 2 bases, leaving 8 bases not matched to a gene. Germline V gene data show CDR1 as LNHDA and CDR2 as SQIVND (reference sequence). The CDR3 is 14 residues long. Seattle-derived patients entered the study during active infection and were followed longitudinally. TCRdb keeps only in-frame clones here, not all; method: immunoSEQ multiplex PCR. The sample yields approximately 80,000 clones, roughly 84% seen once. The sequence was obtained from a woman older than 75 with COVID-19, enrolled during active disease. This chain connects TRBV19 to TRBJ1-2, with 7 bases lining up with TRBD1. Sample: peripheral blood. The DNA for the CDR3 is TGTGCCAGTGGGTTTATGACAGGGAACTATGGCTACACCTTC. It codes for CASGFMTGNYGYTF. Drawing the rest from reference TRBV19 and TRBJ1-2, the complete variable domain is DGGITQSPKYLFRKEGQNVTLSCEQNLNHDAMYWYRQDPGQGLRLIYYSQIVNDFQKGDIAEGYSVSREKKESFPLTVTSAQKNPTAFYLCASGFMTGNYGYTFGSGTRLTVV.